The 22 T cell receptor beta chains listed next were all sequenced from one sample in a study of blood T cell repertoires in COVID-19. Some clones are missing from TCRdb's copy, which holds only in-frame ones; the method was immunoSEQ multiplex PCR. This sample has 150,000 to 200,000 clones, with under 95% found just once. The specimen was peripheral blood. These receptors originate from a man aged 55-75 years with active or convalescent COVID-19.

CDR3 protein: CASSLGGGLYEQYF. CDR3 in DNA: TGTGCCAGCAGTTTAGGAGGGGGCCTCTACGAGCAGTACTTC. V is TRBV28 and J is TRBJ2-7, with a possible D match to TRBD1 (7 bases). V shed 2 bases and J shed 3 bases, with 11 bases lying between them. This CDR3 region has 14 residues. The germline gives CDR1 MDHEN, CDR2 SYDVKM.

The chain links TRBV4-1 to TRBJ1-3; the D is unclear. CDR3 size: 15 residues. V lost 0 bases to trimming and J lost 2 bases, with 8 bases between them. Germline values: CDR1 MGHRA, CDR2 YSYEKL. The CDR3 coding sequence is TGCGCCAGCAGCCAAGATTCGGGTCCTGGAAACACCATATATTTT. It codes for CASSQDSGPGNTIYF.

The J gene is TRBJ2-1, the V gene TRBV7-2, with TRBD1 matching over 10 bases. Germline V gene sequence: CDR1 SGHTA, CDR2 FQGNSA. This CDR3 is 16 amino acids long. The V gene end was trimmed by 1 base and the J gene end by 8 bases; junction bases not matched to a gene: 8. CDR3 sequence reads: CASSLGDRGGTDEQFF. The CDR3 coding sequence is TGTGCCAGCAGCTTAGGGGACAGGGGTGGTACGGATGAGCAGTTCTTC.

V and J are TRBV5-1 and TRBJ2-3; TRBD1 is a possible D gene (6 bases). The germline gives CDR1 SGHRS, CDR2 YFSETQ. V was shortened by 4 bases and J by 0 bases, with 12 bases between the two germline ends. The CDR3 covers 15 residues. The CDR3 coding sequence is TGCGCCAGCAGCCTTACAGGGTTTAGCACAGATACGCAGTATTTT. It translates to CASSLTGFSTDTQYF.

In nucleotides, the CDR3 is TGTGCCAGCAGCTTACAGGGGGACTCTGGAAACACCATATATTTT. Encoded protein: CASSLQGDSGNTIYF. The chain is built from TRBV7-9 and TRBJ1-3, with TRBD1 matching 7 bases. The CDR3 has 15 amino acids. Losses at the gene ends were 2 bases for V and 0 bases for J; bases not matched to a gene: 1. CDR1 and CDR2 (germline): SEHNR, FQNEAQ (reference sequence).

The chain combines TRBV19 with TRBJ1-1, with TRBD1 identical over 8 bases. Looked up from germline, CDR1 is LNHDA and CDR2 is SQIVND (reference sequence). V was clipped by 6 bases and J by 5 bases; unmatched bases: 11. The length of the CDR3 is 15 residues. The CDR3 coding sequence is TGTGCCAGTAGGATCGGACAGGGCGGTTTGACTGAAGCTTTCTTT. Its protein product is CASRIGQGGLTEAFF.

V gene TRBV2 combines with J gene TRBJ1-1, with 7 nucleotides matching TRBD1. The V gene's germline CDR1 is SNHLY and CDR2 FYNNEI. This CDR3 has 13 residues. J gave up 0 bases and V 6 bases, and 1 base lay outside the gene matches. This chain's CDR3 is CASRDRMNTEAFF. CDR3 DNA: TGTGCCAGCAGGGACAGGATGAACACTGAAGCTTTCTTT.

The rearrangement joins TRBV3-1 (or the pseudogene TRBV3-2) to TRBJ1-4; TRBD1 aligns across 8 bases. Trimming cost V 0 bases and J 8 bases; bases outside gene matches: 8. Germline V gene sequence: CDR1 LGHDT, CDR2 YNNKEL (reference sequence). This CDR3 has 16 amino acids. CDR3 in DNA: TGTGCCAGCAGCCAAGAGACAGGGGCGGGGAGGGAAAAACTGTTTTTT. Translation gives CASSQETGAGREKLFF.

This chain connects TRBV7-9 to TRBJ1-1; 9 nucleotides match TRBD1. J gave up 4 bases and V 7 bases, and 16 bases lay outside the gene matches. CDR1 and CDR2 (germline): SEHNR, FQNEAQ (reference sequence). The CDR3 loop spans 17 amino acids. DNA for the CDR3: TGTGCCAGCAACAACAAATTTGGACAGGGGTTCGGCACTGAAGCTTTCTTT. Its translation: CASNNKFGQGFGTEAFF. The full variable domain, in which reference TRBV7-9 and TRBJ1-1 provide the parts outside the CDR3, is DTGVSQNPRHKITKRGQNVTFRCDPISEHNRLYWYRQTLGQGPEFLTYFQNEAQLEKSRLLSDRFSAERPKGSFSTLEIQRTEQGDSAMYLCASNNKFGQGFGTEAFFGQGTRLTVV.

The chain uses TRBV15 and TRBJ1-4; D is possibly TRBD1 (6 bases). CDR3 length equals 16 residues. V was trimmed by 1 base and J by 7 bases, leaving 16 bases between them. CDR1 and CDR2 from the germline V gene are LNHNV and YYDKDF (reference sequence). The CDR3 loop is CATSRVPGVGGEKLFF. The CDR3 DNA follows: TGTGCCACCAGCAGAGTTCCAGGGGTAGGGGGTGAAAAACTGTTTTTT. The full variable domain, rest sourced from reference TRBV15 and TRBJ1-4, is DAMVIQNPRYQVTQFGKPVTLSCSQTLNHNVMYWYQQKSSQAPKLLFHYYDKDFNNEADTPDNFQSRRPNTSFCFLDIRSPGLGDTAMYLCATSRVPGVGGEKLFFGSGTQLSVL.

This rearrangement joins TRBV6-7 to TRBJ1-2, with a tentative D call TRBD1 (5 bases). TRBV6-7 is recorded as an ORF, its role being uncertain. CDR3 length: 15 amino acids. Trimming left V 2 bases short and J 3 bases short, with 13 bases between. The CDR3 bases are TGTGCCAGCAGTTACGGGAAGGGGTCGGACTATGGCTACACCTTC. Protein: CASSYGKGSDYGYTF.

V is TRBV7-2 and J is TRBJ1-1; a weak D match, TRBD1 (6 bases). Germline V gene lookup returns CDR1 SGHTA and CDR2 FQGNSA. The CDR3 loop spans 15 amino acids. V shed 4 bases and J shed 1 base, with 13 bases lying between them. The CDR3 loop is CASSSQGIRNTEAFF. In nucleotides, the CDR3 is TGTGCCAGCAGCTCCCAGGGGATTAGGAACACTGAAGCTTTCTTT.

This sequence joins TRBV6-1 and TRBJ1-1, with 9 bases matching TRBD1. This CDR3 region has 16 residues. The germline CDR1 and CDR2 sequences are MNHNS and SASEGT. Trimming at V came to 3 bases and at J to 5 bases, leaving 10 bases not matched to a gene. In DNA form, the CDR3 reads TGTGCCAGCAGTGAGGGCATACGGACAGGGGATACTGAAGCTTTCTTT. Its protein product is CASSEGIRTGDTEAFF.

This sequence joins TRBV6-6 and TRBJ2-5, with 8 bases aligning to TRBD2. With V trimmed by 6 bases and J by 1 base, 7 bases remained unmatched. This CDR3 contains 15 residues. Germline V gene sequence: CDR1 MNHNY, CDR2 SVGAGI (reference sequence). This CDR3 is CASRALLAGQETQYF. The CDR3, as DNA: TGTGCCAGCAGAGCCTTGCTAGCGGGCCAAGAGACCCAGTACTTC.

The chain links TRBV7-2 to TRBJ2-2, with D unresolved. The germline V gene has CDR1 SGHTA and CDR2 FQGNSA. The CDR3 has 14 amino acids. Trimming took off 3 bases at V and 4 bases at J, with 9 bases between the two ends. CDR3 nucleotides: TGTGCCAGCAGCTTCACACGTACCACCGGGGAGCTGTTTTTT. This encodes CASSFTRTTGELFF.

The chain is built from TRBV7-7 and TRBJ1-1, with D perhaps matching TRBD1 (5 bases). The CDR3 totals 13 residues. The V gene's germline CDR1 is SSHAT and CDR2 FNYEAQ (reference sequence). V lost 4 bases and J 5 bases, leaving 11 bases between the germline ends. The CDR3 DNA sequence: TGTGCCAGCAGCTCTCAGGAGGGGACTGAAGCTTTCTTT. Its translation: CASSSQEGTEAFF.

CDR3 loop: CASSGSGQQTNYGYTF. As DNA, the CDR3 is TGTGCCAGTAGTGGGTCGGGACAGCAGACTAACTATGGCTACACCTTC. V is TRBV19 and J is TRBJ1-2; 7 bases match TRBD1. Germline V gives CDR1 LNHDA, CDR2 SQIVND (reference sequence). CDR3 length equals 16 residues. V lost 5 bases, J lost 0 bases, and 9 bases stayed unmatched.

This chain links TRBV2 with TRBJ2-5; TRBD1 matches 7 bases. CDR1 is SNHLY, CDR2 FYNNEI, per germline. Germline trimming cut 2 bases from V and 4 bases from J; bases unmatched to any gene: 10. The CDR3 is 16 residues long. For the CDR3, the DNA is TGTGCCAGCAGTGAAAGGTCGACAGGGTATTCAGAGACCCAGTACTTC. Residues: CASSERSTGYSETQYF.

The chain carries TRBV27 and TRBJ1-1, with 12 bases identical to TRBD1. Germline V gene data show CDR1 as MNHEY and CDR2 as SMNVEV (reference sequence). There are 16 residues in the CDR3. Unmatched junction bases numbered 11, after V lost 5 bases and J lost 7 bases. The CDR3 spells CASSPNRDRGLGEAFF. The DNA for the CDR3 is TGTGCCAGCAGTCCTAACCGGGACAGGGGGCTTGGTGAAGCTTTCTTT.

J is TRBJ1-2 and V is TRBV5-1; D is unclear. CDR3 length: 15 residues. Per the germline V gene, CDR1 is SGHRS and CDR2 is YFSETQ. The ends were cut back, 0 bases at V and 3 bases at J, with 12 bases in the middle. The DNA for the CDR3 is TGCGCCAGCAGCTTGGAAGCCGATCATTACTATGGCTACACCTTC. Its translation is CASSLEADHYYGYTF.

This chain joins TRBV30 and TRBJ1-6, with a tentative D call TRBD1 (6 bases). Trimming cost V 2 bases and J 10 bases, with 12 bases left between them. The germline V gene has CDR1 GTSNPN and CDR2 SVGIG (reference sequence). This CDR3 has 13 residues. The CDR3 reads CAWSPQGDSPLHF. The DNA of the CDR3 is TGTGCCTGGAGTCCACAGGGTGACTCACCCCTCCACTTT.

The rearrangement links TRBV7-2 to TRBJ1-2; tentative D call: TRBD1 (5 bases). Between the trimmed V and J ends, which lost 1 base and 4 bases, there was a span of 19 bases. The germline CDR1 and CDR2 sequences are SGHTA and FQGNSA. The CDR3 length is 17 residues. The CDR3 sequence: CASSLVVSGVLGYGYTF. As DNA, the CDR3 is TGTGCCAGCAGCTTAGTAGTTTCGGGGGTATTAGGCTATGGCTACACCTTC. The full variable domain, in which reference TRBV7-2 and TRBJ1-2 provide the parts outside the CDR3, is GAGVSQSPSNKVTEKGKDVELRCDPISGHTALYWYRQSLGQGLEFLIYFQGNSAPDKSGLPSDRFSAERTGGSVSTLTIQRTQQEDSAVYLCASSLVVSGVLGYGYTFGSGTRLTVV.